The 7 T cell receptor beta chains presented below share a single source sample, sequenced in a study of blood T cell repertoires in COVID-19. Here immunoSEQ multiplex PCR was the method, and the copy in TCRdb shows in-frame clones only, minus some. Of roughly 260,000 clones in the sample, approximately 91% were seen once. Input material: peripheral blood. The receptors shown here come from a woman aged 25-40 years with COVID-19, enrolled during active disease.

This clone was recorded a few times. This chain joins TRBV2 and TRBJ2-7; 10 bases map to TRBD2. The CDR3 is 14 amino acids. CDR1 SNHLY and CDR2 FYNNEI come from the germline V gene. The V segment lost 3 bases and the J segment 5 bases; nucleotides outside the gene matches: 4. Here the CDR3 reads CASSDLAGGDEQYF. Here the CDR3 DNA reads TGTGCCAGCAGTGACTTAGCGGGAGGTGACGAGCAGTACTTC.

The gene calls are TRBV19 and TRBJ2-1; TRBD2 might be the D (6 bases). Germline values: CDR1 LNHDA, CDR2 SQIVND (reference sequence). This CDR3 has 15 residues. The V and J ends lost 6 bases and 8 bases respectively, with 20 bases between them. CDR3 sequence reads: CASSETRRPVHEQFF. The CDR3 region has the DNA TGTGCCAGTAGCGAGACTAGAAGGCCCGTCCATGAGCAGTTCTTC.

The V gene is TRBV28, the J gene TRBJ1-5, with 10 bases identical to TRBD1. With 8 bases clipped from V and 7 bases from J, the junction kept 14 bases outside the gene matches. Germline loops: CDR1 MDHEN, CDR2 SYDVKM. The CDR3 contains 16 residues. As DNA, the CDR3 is TGTGCCAGCGGGGATTCGGGGACAGGGGAAGGACAGCCCCAGCATTTT. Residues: CASGDSGTGEGQPQHF.

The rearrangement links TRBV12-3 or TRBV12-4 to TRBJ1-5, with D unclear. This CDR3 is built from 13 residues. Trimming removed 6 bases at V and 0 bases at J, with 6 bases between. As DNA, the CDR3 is TGTGCCAGCAGCGGGAGTAGCAATCAGCCCCAGCATTTT. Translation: CASSGSSNQPQHF.

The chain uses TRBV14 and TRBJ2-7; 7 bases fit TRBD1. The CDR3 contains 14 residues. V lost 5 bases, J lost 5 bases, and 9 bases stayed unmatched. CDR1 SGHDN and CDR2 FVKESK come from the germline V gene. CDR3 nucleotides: TGTGCCAGCAGCTCCAAAAGGGACAGAAACGAGCAGTACTTC. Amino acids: CASSSKRDRNEQYF.

The CDR3 nucleotides read TGTGCCAGCAGCCAGGGGACAGGGAGAGGCACCGGGGAGCTGTTTTTT. This translates into CASSQGTGRGTGELFF. The rearrangement joins TRBV3-1 (or the pseudogene TRBV3-2) to TRBJ2-2; 9 bases fit TRBD1. The CDR3 has 16 amino acids. The germline gives CDR1 LGHDT, CDR2 YNNKEL (reference sequence). Trimming removed 3 bases from V and 4 bases from J; junction bases left unmatched: 6.

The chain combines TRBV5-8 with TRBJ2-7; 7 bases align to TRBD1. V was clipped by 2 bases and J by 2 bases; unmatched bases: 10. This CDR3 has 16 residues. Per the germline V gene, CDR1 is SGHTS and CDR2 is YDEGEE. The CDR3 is CASSFDLMGQTYEQYF. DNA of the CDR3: TGTGCCAGCAGCTTTGACCTGATGGGACAGACCTACGAGCAGTACTTC.